Below, one T cell receptor (beta chain) is given with its context. The antigen remains undetermined. Via MiXCR, TCRdb re-called the RT-PCR reads, giving one row per CDR3 protein. Of hundreds of thousands of distinct CDR3 sequences listed, roughly 12% are singletons. This record comes from a study of response to subunit inactivated influenza vaccine. This CDR3 spans 15 amino acids. V gave up 6 bases and J gave up 0 bases, with 14 bases separating them. Germline lookup yields CDR1 MNHNS and CDR2 SASEGT. Findings and limits, study-wide: New T cells are recruited in small numbers by each seasonal influenza vaccination, according to the authors' suggestion.

This sample also appeared in a second study, on T cells expressing NK-cell markers. From that second work: Template switching by 5'RACE with UMIs generated the TCR beta cDNA. Beta-chain profiling covered CD3+CD56+NKG2C+, CD3+CD56+NKG2C- and CD3+CD56-NKG2C+ sorted subsets. With respect to HCMV, seven of the eight sequenced donors were seropositive, and one was seronegative. Questions lingered over whether expanded NKG2C+ T cell clones were HCMV-specific.

V gene TRBV6-1 combines with J gene TRBJ2-5; D is ambiguous. Source: PBMCs from blood, taken on the day of vaccination. The TCR was taken from a man aged 50-59 years who received an inactivated influenza vaccine. The CDR3 nucleotides are TGTGCCAGCAGCCAAGGCGTCGGGTACCAAGAGACCCAGTACTTC. It is translated as CASSQGVGYQETQYF.